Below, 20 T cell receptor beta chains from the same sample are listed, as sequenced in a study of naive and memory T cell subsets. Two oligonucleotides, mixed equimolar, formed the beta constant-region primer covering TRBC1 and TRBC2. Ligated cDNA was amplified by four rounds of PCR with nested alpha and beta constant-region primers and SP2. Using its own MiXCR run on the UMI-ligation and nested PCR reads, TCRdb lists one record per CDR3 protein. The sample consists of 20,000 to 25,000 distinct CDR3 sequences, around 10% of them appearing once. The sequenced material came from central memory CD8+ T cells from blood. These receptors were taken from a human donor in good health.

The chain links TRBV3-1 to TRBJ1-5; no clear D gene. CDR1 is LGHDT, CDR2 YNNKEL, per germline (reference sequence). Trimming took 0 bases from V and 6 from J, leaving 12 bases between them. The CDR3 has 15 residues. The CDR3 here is CASSQDIGSGQPQHF. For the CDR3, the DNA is TGTGCCAGCAGCCAAGATATAGGGAGCGGTCAGCCCCAGCATTTT.

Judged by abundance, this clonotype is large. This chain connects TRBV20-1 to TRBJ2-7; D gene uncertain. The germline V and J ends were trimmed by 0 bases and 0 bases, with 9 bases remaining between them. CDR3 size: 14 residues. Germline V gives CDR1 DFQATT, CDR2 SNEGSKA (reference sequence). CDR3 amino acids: CSARDGASSYEQYF. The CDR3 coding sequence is TGCAGTGCTAGAGATGGCGCGAGCTCCTACGAGCAGTACTTC.

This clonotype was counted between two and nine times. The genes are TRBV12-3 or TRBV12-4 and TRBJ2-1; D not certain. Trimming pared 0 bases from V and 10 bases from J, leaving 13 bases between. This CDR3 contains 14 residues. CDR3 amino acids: CASSLANWVGEQFF. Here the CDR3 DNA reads TGTGCCAGCAGTTTAGCCAACTGGGTTGGCGAGCAGTTCTTC.

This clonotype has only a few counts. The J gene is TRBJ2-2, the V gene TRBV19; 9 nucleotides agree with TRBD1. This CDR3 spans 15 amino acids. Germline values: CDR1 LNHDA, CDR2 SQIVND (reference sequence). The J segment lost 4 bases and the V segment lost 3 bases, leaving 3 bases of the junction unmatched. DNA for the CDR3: TGTGCCAGTAGTATTTCGGGACAGGGCACCGGGGAGCTGTTTTTT. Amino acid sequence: CASSISGQGTGELFF.

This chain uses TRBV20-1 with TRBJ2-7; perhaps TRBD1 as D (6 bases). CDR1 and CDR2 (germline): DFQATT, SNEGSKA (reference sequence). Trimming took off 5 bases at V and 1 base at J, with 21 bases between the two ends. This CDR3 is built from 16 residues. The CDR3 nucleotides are TGCAGTGCTTGGGACATTGAGCACAGTACGTCCTACGAGCAGTACTTC. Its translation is CSAWDIEHSTSYEQYF.

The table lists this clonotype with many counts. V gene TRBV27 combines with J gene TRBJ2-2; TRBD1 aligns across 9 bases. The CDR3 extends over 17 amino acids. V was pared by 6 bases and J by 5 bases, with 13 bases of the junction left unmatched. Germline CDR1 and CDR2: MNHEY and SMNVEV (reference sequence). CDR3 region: CASRDTGQGLVTGELFF. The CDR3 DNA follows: TGTGCCAGCAGGGACACGGGACAGGGTCTGGTTACCGGGGAGCTGTTTTTT.

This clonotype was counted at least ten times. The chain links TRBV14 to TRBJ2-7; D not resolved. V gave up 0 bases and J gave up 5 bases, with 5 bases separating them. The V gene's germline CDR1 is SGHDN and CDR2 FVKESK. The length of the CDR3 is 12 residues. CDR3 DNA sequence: TGTGCCAGCAGCCAAGATTGGGACGAGCAGTACTTC. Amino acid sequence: CASSQDWDEQYF.

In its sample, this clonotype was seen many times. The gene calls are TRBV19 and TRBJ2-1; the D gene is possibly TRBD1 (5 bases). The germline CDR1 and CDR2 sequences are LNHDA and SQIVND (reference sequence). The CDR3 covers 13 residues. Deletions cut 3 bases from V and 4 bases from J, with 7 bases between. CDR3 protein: CASSIQGYNEQFF. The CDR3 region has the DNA TGTGCCAGTAGTATCCAGGGTTACAATGAGCAGTTCTTC.

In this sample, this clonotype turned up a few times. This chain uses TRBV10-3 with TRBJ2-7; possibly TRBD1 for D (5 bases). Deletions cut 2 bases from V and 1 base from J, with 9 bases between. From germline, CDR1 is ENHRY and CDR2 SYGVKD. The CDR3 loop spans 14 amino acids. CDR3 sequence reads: CAISEGARSYEQYF. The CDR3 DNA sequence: TGTGCCATCAGTGAGGGGGCTCGTTCCTACGAGCAGTACTTC.

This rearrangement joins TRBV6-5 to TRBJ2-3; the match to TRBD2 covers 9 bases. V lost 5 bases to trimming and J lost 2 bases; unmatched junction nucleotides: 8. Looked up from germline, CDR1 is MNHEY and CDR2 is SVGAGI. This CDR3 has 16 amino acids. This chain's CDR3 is CASSPLAGGITDTQYF. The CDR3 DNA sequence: TGTGCCAGCAGTCCCCTTGCGGGAGGGATCACAGATACGCAGTATTTT.

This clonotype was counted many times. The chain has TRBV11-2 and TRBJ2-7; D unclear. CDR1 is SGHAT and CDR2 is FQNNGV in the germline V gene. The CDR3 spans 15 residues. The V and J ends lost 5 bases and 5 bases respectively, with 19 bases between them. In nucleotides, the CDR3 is TGTGCCAGCAGCCATCGGGCCGAAGCCCTCCACGAGCAGTACTTC. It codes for CASSHRAEALHEQYF.

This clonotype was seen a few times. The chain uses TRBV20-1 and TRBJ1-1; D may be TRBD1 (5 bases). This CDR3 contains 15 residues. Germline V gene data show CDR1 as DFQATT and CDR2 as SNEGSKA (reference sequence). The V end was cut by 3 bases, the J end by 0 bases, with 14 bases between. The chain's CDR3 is CSASRGRYLNTEAFF. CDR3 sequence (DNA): TGCAGTGCTAGTCGGGGCAGATATTTGAACACTGAAGCTTTCTTT.

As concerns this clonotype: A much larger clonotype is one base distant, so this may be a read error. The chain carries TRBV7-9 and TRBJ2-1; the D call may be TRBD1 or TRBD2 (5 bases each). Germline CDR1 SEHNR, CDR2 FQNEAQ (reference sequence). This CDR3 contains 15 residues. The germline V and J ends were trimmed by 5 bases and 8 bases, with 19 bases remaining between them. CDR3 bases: TGTGCCAGCAGCCCCGGGGCCACCACGGGGTATGAGCAGTTCTTC. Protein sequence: CASSPGATTGYEQFF.

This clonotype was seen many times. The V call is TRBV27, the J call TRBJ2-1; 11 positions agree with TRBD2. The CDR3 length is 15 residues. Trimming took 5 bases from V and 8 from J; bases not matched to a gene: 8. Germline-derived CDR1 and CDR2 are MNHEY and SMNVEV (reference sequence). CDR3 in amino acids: CASSTETSGKDEQFF. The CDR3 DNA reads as TGTGCCAGCAGTACCGAGACTAGCGGGAAGGATGAGCAGTTCTTC.

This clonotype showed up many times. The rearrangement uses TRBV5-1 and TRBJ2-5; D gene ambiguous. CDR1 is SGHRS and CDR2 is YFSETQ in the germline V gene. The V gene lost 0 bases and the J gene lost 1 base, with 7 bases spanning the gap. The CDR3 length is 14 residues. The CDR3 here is CASSLAGRQETQYF. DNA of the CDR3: TGCGCCAGCAGCTTGGCCGGCCGCCAAGAGACCCAGTACTTC.

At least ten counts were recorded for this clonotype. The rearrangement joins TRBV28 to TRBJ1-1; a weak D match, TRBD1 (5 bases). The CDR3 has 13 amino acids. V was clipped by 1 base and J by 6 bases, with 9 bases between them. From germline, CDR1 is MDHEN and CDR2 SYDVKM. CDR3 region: CASSLSGGAEAFF. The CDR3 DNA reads TGTGCCAGCAGTTTATCCGGGGGGGCTGAAGCTTTCTTT.

In DNA, the CDR3 is TGTGCCAGTAGTCAGGGGGCGTCCGTTCTGCGGGGCTACACCTTC. The encoded protein is CASSQGASVLRGYTF. This rearrangement joins TRBV19 to TRBJ1-2; TRBD1 aligns across 8 bases. Germline CDR1 reads LNHDA; CDR2 reads SQIVND (reference sequence). This CDR3 contains 15 residues. The V and J ends lost 5 bases and 8 bases, in that order; junction bases with no gene match: 13. Full variable domain (outside the CDR3, taken from reference TRBV19 and TRBJ1-2): DGGITQSPKYLFRKEGQNVTLSCEQNLNHDAMYWYRQDPGQGLRLIYYSQIVNDFQKGDIAEGYSVSREKKESFPLTVTSAQKNPTAFYLCASSQGASVLRGYTFGSGTRLTVV.

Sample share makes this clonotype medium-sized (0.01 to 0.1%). The CDR3 sequence: CASSQGFYEQYF. The CDR3 coding sequence is TGTGCCAGTTCACAGGGTTTCTACGAGCAGTACTTC. The chain carries TRBV2 and TRBJ2-7, with D perhaps TRBD1 (6 bases). Per the germline V gene, CDR1 is SNHLY and CDR2 is FYNNEI. The CDR3 is 12 residues long. V lost 9 bases, J lost 3 bases, and 12 bases lay in between.

The CDR3 region is CASRGRRSLAGGLQETQYF. The CDR3 nucleotides are TGTGCCAGCAGGGGACGGCGTTCTTTAGCGGGAGGCCTTCAAGAGACCCAGTACTTC. This rearrangement joins TRBV2 to TRBJ2-5, with 10 bases fitting TRBD2. Germline CDR1 reads SNHLY; CDR2 reads FYNNEI. The CDR3 has 19 amino acids. V lost 6 bases and J lost 2; bases outside the gene matches: 18.

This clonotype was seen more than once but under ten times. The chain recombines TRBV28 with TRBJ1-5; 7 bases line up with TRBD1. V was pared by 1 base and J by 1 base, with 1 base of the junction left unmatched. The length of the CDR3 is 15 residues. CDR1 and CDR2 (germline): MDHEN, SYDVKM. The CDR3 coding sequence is TGTGCCAGCAGTTTATACAGGGGAAGCAATCAGCCCCAGCATTTT. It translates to CASSLYRGSNQPQHF.